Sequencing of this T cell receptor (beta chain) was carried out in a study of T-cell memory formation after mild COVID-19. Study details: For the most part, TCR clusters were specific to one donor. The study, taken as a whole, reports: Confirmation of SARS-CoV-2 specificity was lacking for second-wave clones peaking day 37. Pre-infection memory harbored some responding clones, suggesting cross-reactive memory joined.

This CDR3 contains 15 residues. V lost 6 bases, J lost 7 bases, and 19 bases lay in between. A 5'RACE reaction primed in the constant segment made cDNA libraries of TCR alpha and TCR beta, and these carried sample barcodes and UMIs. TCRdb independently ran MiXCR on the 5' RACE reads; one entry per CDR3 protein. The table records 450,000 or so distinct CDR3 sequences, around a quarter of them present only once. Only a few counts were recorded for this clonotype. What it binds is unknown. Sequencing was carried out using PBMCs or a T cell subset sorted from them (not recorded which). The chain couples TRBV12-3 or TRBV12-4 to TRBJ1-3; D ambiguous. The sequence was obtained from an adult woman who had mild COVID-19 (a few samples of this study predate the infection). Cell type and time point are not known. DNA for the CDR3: TGTGCCAGCAGCTTATGGAGAACAAGAACGAACACCATATATTTT. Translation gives CASSLWRTRTNTIYF.